This T cell receptor (beta chain) is from a study of cytomegalovirus exposure and HLA in healthy donors. Findings of the study overall: The authors listed approximately 160 TCR beta chains as cytomegalovirus-associated. The authors later found TCR association rates varying by HLA locus, with DRB1 most and HLA-C fewest. V- and J-gene trimming of TCR beta was linked (in a later analysis) to a missense DCLRE1C variant.

Worth noting for this clone: The antigen is not known.

Losses at the gene ends were 2 bases for V and 12 bases for J; bases not matched to a gene: 5. This CDR3 has 14 residues. CDR1 is ENHRY and CDR2 is SYGVKD in the germline V gene. A multiplex PCR was run with 60 Vbeta primers and 13 Jbeta primers. Sequenced by immunoSEQ multiplex PCR; TCRdb stores in-frame clones only, minus some. The table shows 95,000 to 100,000 clones, with approximately 82% occurring only once. This TCR derives from a female donor in good health and CMV-seropositive. Sequenced: PBMCs. The gene calls are TRBV10-3 and TRBJ2-1; TRBD2 matches at 12 bases. CDR3 DNA sequence: TGTGCCATCAGTGAGACTAGCGGGGGGTACGGGCAGTTCTTC. Translation: CAISETSGGYGQFF.